This record looks at one T cell receptor (beta chain) sequence and its context. Its specificity is unknown. Unique molecular identifiers were incorporated when the TCRbeta library was constructed. TCRdb fed the PCR reads into MiXCR, producing one record per CDR3 protein. The sample includes roughly 350,000 distinct CDR3 sequences, roughly 17% of them seen just once. This entry is derived from a study of T-cell reconstitution after alpha-beta-depleted transplantation in children. Overall study findings and caveats: High day-60 TCRbeta diversity in some patients came from surviving recipient T cells and thymic progenitors. A year post-transplant, T-cell counts and diversity derived mostly from newly produced T cells. Where alpha-beta T cells came from about two months after transplant was reportedly several hundred expanded graft clones.

The sequences come from PBMCs, mostly from graft donor cells, collected 360 days after TCRalphabeta/CD19-depleted stem cell transplant. The source is a male patient aged 2-15 years who had a stem cell transplant for acute lymphoblastic leukemia, so the T cells may come from the graft donor.

CDR3 nucleotides: TGCGCCAGCAGCCAAGATACAGTTGTTTTCACTGAAGCTTTCTTT. It encodes CASSQDTVVFTEAFF. This chain connects TRBV4-3 to TRBJ1-1, with no clear D. The CDR3 runs 15 residues. Trimming pared 0 bases from V and 4 bases from J, leaving 12 bases between. Germline values: CDR1 LGHNA, CDR2 YSLEER.